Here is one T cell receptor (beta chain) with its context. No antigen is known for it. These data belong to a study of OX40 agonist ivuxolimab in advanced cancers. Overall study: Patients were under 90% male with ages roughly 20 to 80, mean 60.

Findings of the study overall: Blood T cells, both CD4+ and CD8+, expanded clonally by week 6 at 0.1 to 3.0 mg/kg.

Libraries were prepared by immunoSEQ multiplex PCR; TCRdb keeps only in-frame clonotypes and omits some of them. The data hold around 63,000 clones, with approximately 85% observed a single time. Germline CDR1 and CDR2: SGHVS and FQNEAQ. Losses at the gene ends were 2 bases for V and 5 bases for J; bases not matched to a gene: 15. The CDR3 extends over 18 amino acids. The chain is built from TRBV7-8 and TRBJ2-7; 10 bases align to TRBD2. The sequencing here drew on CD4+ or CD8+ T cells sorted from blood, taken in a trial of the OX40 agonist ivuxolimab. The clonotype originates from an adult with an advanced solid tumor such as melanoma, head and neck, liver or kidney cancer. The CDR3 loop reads CASSLRWASGSPVNEQYF. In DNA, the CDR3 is TGTGCCAGCAGCTTACGATGGGCTAGCGGGAGCCCTGTGAACGAGCAGTACTTC.